This T cell receptor (beta chain) was sequenced during a study of cytomegalovirus exposure and HLA in healthy donors. Study background: The roughly 130 validation repertoires were reported in a later analysis to have been generated on the same platform as the approximately 700 first-cohort repertoires. General study results and limits: Some TCR beta chains (more than 150 of them) were listed as cytomegalovirus-associated. The TCR clusters that emerged in the first cohort tended, a later analysis found, to co-occur in the approximately 110 validation repertoires. In vitro checks showed that a few CMV-associated chains really do target CMV antigens.

As to this clone: Its specificity is unknown.

The assay was immunoSEQ multiplex PCR, and TCRdb's table has in-frame clones only and misses some. The sample yields about 64,000 clones, about 89% seen once. Germline V gene lookup returns CDR1 MDHEN and CDR2 SYDVKM. This CDR3 is 16 amino acids long. Between the trimmed V and J ends, which lost 5 bases and 0 bases, there was a span of 14 bases. This TCR was sampled from a woman aged 18-35 years in good health and CMV-seronegative. This sequence joins TRBV28 and TRBJ2-1; TRBD1 might be the D (5 bases). Sequencing input: PBMCs. The CDR3 protein is CASSPTGVSSYNEQFF. CDR3 DNA: TGTGCCAGCAGTCCTACAGGTGTTTCCTCCTACAATGAGCAGTTCTTC.